The clone carrying this TCR beta chain was observed a few times. No antigen is known for it. The Oncomine TCR Beta short-read assay was applied to DNA of cultured CD4+ T cells. MiXCR, run by TCRdb on the PCR reads, gives a single entry per CDR3 protein. The sample holds more than 9,000 distinct CDR3 sequences, approximately 28% seen once. This specimen belongs to a study of vaccination and CD4 T cells after COVID-19. In the study overall: Investigators took post-vaccine samples a median approximately 72 days after dose two, within a range of 14 to 241.

CDR3 size: 13 residues. Trimming cost V 4 bases and J 2 bases, with 6 bases left between them. From germline, CDR1 is LNHDA and CDR2 SQIVND (reference sequence). Stated treatment: approximately 10-day PBMC culture with coronavirus spike peptide pools or control peptides (ViraFEST assay). The ViraFEST method relied on peptide pools to expand antigen-specific T cells, followed by TCR sequencing. Per well, two million PBMCs were cultured in the presence of about 10 IU/ml IL-2 and 10 ug/ml peptide pools. Sequencing was carried out using cultured CD4+ T cells from blood. The rearrangement joins TRBV19 to TRBJ1-5; D is possibly TRBD1 (5 bases). The receptor was derived from a human donor with COVID-19. In DNA form, the CDR3 reads TGTGCCAGTAGTAGGGACGGCAATCAGCCCCAGCATTTT. This sequence encodes CASSRDGNQPQHF.